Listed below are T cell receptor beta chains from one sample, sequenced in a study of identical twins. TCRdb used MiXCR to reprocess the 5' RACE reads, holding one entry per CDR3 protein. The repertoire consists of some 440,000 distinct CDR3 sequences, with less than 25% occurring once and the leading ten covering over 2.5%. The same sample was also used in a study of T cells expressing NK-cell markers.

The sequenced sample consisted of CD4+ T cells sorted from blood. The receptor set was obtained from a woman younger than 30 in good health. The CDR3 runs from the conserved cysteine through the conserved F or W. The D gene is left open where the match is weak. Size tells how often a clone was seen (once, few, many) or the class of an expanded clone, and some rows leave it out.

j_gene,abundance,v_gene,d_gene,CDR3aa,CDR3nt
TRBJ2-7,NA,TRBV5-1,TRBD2,CASSLASGSAYEQYF,TGCGCCAGCAGCTTGGCTAGCGGGAGTGCCTACGAGCAGTACTTC
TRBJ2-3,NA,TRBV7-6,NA,CASSLAAGGPRSTDTQYF,TGTGCCAGCAGCTTAGCAGCAGGAGGGCCTAGAAGCACAGATACGCAGTATTTT
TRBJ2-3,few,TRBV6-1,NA,CASSAKRARPDTQYF,TGTGCCAGCAGCGCAAAGCGGGCGCGGCCAGATACGCAGTATTTT
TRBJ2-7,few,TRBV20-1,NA,CSATGNLNYEQYF,TGCAGTGCGACCGGGAACTTAAACTACGAGCAGTACTTC
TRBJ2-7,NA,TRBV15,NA,CATSRQEGSYEQYF,TGTGCCACCAGCAGACAGGAGGGCTCCTACGAGCAGTACTTC
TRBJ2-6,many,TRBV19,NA,CASSIGHNSGANVLTF,TGTGCCAGTAGTATAGGTCACAACTCTGGGGCCAACGTCCTGACTTTC
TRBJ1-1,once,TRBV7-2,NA,CASSSQWGFEAFF,TGTGCCAGCAGCTCTCAGTGGGGGTTCGAAGCTTTCTTT
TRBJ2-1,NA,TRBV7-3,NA,CASSPNRGNEQFF,TGTGCCAGCAGCCCCAATCGGGGCAATGAGCAGTTCTTC
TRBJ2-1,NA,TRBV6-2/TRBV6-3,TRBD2,CASSYTLAGLSSYNEQFF,TGTGCCAGCAGTTACACCCTAGCGGGTTTAAGCTCCTACAATGAGCAGTTCTTC
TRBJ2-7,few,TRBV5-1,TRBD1,CASSLAGGFYEQYF,TGCGCCAGCAGCTTGGCAGGGGGATTCTACGAGCAGTACTTC
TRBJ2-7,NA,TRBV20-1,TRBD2,CSAHIAGAREQYF,TGCAGTGCTCACATAGCGGGAGCCCGCGAGCAGTACTTC
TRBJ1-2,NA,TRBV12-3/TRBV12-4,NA,CASITGRQGYTF,TGTGCCAGCATCACAGGCAGGCAAGGCTACACCTTC
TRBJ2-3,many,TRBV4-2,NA,CASSQDVRRYSDTQYF,TGTGCCAGCAGCCAAGATGTTAGGCGGTACTCAGATACGCAGTATTTT
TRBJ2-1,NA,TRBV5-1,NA,CASSLEAGTYNEQFF,TGCGCCAGCAGCTTGGAGGCGGGTACCTACAATGAGCAGTTCTTC
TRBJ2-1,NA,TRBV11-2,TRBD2,CASSLDSGRTEQFF,TGTGCCAGCAGCTTAGATAGCGGGAGAACTGAGCAGTTCTTC
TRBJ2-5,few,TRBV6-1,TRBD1,CASSDGTVETQYF,TGTGCCAGCAGTGATGGGACAGTGGAGACCCAGTACTTC
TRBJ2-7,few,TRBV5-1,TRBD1,CASSSRGQGRIHEQYF,TGCGCCAGCAGCTCCCGCGGACAGGGTAGGATACACGAGCAGTACTTC
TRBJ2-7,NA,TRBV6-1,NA,CASSEANTQGPYEQYF,TGTGCCAGCAGTGAAGCAAATACCCAAGGGCCATACGAGCAGTACTTC
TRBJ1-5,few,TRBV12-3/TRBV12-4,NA,CASSLAQGAQPQHF,TGTGCCAGCAGTTTAGCCCAGGGAGCGCAGCCCCAGCATTTT
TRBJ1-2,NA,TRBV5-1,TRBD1,CASSGTGREGYTF,TGCGCCAGCAGCGGGACAGGGCGGGAAGGCTACACCTTC
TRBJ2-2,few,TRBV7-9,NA,CASSLGLFTGELFF,TGTGCCAGCAGCCTCGGACTGTTTACCGGGGAGCTGTTTTTT
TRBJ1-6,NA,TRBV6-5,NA,CASSYDRPSSYNSPLHF,TGTGCCAGCAGTTACGACAGGCCGAGCTCCTATAATTCACCCCTCCACTTT
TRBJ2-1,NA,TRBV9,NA,CASSVRGGPPGDEQFF,TGTGCCAGCAGCGTAAGGGGGGGCCCGCCTGGGGATGAGCAGTTCTTC
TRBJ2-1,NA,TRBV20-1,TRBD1,CSARDMLGQVSSYNEQFF,TGCAGTGCTAGAGATATGCTTGGACAGGTGAGCTCCTACAATGAGCAGTTCTTC
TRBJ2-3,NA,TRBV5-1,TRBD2,CASSALAGDTDTQYF,TGCGCCAGCAGCGCGCTAGCGGGAGACACAGATACGCAGTATTTT
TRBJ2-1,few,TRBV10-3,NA,CAITEGESGLYNEQFF,TGTGCCATCACCGAAGGTGAATCGGGACTGTACAATGAGCAGTTCTTC
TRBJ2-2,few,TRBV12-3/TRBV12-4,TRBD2,CASRPPGLANTGELFF,TGTGCCAGCAGGCCACCGGGACTAGCGAACACCGGGGAGCTGTTTTTT